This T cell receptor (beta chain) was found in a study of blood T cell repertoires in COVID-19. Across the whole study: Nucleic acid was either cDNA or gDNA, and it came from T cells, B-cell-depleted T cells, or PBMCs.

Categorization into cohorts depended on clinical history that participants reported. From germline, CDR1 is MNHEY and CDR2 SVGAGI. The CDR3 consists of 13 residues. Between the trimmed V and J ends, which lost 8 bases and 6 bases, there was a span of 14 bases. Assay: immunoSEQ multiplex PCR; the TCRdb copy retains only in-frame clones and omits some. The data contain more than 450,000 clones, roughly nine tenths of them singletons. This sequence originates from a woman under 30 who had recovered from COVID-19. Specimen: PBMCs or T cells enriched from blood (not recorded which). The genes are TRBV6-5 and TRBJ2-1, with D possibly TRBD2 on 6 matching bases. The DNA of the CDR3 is TGTGCCAGCTCCGGGGGACCGTTCAATGAGCAGTTCTTC. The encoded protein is CASSGGPFNEQFF.